The 4 T cell receptor beta chains in this list originate from one sample, sequenced in a study of shared clonotypes between healthy human individuals. The table came from immunoSEQ multiplex PCR; TCRdb's copy has only in-frame clones and leaves some out. The top ten hold approximately 0.5% of the sample, which has approximately 1.1 million clones, approximately 80% seen once. Source material: memory CD4+ T cells from PBMCs. Subset indicated: CD45RA-negative fraction. These receptors were taken from a man younger than 35 in good health. Some clones in this sample may be carry-over from other donors' samples.

The gene calls are TRBV11-2 and TRBJ2-3; 11 nucleotides match TRBD2. Per the germline V gene, CDR1 is SGHAT and CDR2 is FQNNGV. The ends lost 6 bases at V and 3 bases at J; junction bases unmatched: 8. This CDR3 has 16 amino acids. The CDR3 protein is CASRVGSGRGTDTQYF. The CDR3 DNA reads TGTGCCAGCAGGGTTGGTAGCGGGAGGGGGACAGATACGCAGTATTTT.

The rearrangement uses TRBV7-3 and TRBJ2-5; TRBD2 matches at 12 bases. This CDR3 spans 20 amino acids. The J segment lost 4 bases and the V segment lost 5 bases, leaving 20 bases of the junction unmatched. The V gene's germline CDR1 is SGHTA and CDR2 FQGTGA. CDR3 in amino acids: CASSHTYLRTSGKTLETQYF. As DNA, the CDR3 is TGTGCCAGCAGCCATACTTACCTCCGGACTAGCGGGAAAACTTTAGAGACCCAGTACTTC. The full variable domain, completed using reference TRBV7-3 and TRBJ2-5, is GAGVSQTPSNKVTEKGKYVELRCDPISGHTALYWYRQSLGQGPEFLIYFQGTGAADDSGLPNDRFFAVRPEGSVSTLKIQRTERGDSAVYLCASSHTYLRTSGKTLETQYFGPGTRLLVL.

V and J are TRBV15 and TRBJ1-3; 11 bases are shared with TRBD1. This CDR3 comprises 16 residues. Looked up from germline, CDR1 is LNHNV and CDR2 is YYDKDF (reference sequence). V lost 4 bases, J lost 1 base, and 3 bases stayed unmatched. The CDR3 loop reads CATSTGTGGSGNTIYF. CDR3 DNA sequence: TGTGCCACCAGCACTGGGACAGGGGGATCTGGAAACACCATATATTTT.

V gene TRBV5-4 combines with J gene TRBJ1-2, with a possible D match to TRBD1 (5 bases). Trimming took off 5 bases at V and 10 bases at J, with 21 bases between the two ends. The CDR3 is 14 residues long. Germline-derived CDR1 and CDR2 are SGHNT and YYREEE (reference sequence). This chain's CDR3 is CASRARELKSVYTF. In nucleotides, the CDR3 is TGTGCCAGCAGGGCCAGGGAGTTAAAAAGTGTCTACACCTTC.